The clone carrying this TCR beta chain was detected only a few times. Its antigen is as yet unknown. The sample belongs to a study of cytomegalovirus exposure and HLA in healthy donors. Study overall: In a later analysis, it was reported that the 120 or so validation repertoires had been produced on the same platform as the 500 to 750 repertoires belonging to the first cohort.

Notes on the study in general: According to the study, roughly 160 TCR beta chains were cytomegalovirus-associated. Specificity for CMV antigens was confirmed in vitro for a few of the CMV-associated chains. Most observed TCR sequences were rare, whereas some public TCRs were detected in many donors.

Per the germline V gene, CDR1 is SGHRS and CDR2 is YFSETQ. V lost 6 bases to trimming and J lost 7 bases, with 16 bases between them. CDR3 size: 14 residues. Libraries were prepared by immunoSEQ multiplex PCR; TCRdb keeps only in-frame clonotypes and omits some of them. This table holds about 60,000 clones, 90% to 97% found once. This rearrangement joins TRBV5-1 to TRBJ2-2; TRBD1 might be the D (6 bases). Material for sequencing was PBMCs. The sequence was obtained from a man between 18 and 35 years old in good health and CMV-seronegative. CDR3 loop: CASNLAQGIGELFF. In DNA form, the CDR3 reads TGCGCCAGCAACCTTGCACAGGGAATCGGGGAGCTGTTTTTT.